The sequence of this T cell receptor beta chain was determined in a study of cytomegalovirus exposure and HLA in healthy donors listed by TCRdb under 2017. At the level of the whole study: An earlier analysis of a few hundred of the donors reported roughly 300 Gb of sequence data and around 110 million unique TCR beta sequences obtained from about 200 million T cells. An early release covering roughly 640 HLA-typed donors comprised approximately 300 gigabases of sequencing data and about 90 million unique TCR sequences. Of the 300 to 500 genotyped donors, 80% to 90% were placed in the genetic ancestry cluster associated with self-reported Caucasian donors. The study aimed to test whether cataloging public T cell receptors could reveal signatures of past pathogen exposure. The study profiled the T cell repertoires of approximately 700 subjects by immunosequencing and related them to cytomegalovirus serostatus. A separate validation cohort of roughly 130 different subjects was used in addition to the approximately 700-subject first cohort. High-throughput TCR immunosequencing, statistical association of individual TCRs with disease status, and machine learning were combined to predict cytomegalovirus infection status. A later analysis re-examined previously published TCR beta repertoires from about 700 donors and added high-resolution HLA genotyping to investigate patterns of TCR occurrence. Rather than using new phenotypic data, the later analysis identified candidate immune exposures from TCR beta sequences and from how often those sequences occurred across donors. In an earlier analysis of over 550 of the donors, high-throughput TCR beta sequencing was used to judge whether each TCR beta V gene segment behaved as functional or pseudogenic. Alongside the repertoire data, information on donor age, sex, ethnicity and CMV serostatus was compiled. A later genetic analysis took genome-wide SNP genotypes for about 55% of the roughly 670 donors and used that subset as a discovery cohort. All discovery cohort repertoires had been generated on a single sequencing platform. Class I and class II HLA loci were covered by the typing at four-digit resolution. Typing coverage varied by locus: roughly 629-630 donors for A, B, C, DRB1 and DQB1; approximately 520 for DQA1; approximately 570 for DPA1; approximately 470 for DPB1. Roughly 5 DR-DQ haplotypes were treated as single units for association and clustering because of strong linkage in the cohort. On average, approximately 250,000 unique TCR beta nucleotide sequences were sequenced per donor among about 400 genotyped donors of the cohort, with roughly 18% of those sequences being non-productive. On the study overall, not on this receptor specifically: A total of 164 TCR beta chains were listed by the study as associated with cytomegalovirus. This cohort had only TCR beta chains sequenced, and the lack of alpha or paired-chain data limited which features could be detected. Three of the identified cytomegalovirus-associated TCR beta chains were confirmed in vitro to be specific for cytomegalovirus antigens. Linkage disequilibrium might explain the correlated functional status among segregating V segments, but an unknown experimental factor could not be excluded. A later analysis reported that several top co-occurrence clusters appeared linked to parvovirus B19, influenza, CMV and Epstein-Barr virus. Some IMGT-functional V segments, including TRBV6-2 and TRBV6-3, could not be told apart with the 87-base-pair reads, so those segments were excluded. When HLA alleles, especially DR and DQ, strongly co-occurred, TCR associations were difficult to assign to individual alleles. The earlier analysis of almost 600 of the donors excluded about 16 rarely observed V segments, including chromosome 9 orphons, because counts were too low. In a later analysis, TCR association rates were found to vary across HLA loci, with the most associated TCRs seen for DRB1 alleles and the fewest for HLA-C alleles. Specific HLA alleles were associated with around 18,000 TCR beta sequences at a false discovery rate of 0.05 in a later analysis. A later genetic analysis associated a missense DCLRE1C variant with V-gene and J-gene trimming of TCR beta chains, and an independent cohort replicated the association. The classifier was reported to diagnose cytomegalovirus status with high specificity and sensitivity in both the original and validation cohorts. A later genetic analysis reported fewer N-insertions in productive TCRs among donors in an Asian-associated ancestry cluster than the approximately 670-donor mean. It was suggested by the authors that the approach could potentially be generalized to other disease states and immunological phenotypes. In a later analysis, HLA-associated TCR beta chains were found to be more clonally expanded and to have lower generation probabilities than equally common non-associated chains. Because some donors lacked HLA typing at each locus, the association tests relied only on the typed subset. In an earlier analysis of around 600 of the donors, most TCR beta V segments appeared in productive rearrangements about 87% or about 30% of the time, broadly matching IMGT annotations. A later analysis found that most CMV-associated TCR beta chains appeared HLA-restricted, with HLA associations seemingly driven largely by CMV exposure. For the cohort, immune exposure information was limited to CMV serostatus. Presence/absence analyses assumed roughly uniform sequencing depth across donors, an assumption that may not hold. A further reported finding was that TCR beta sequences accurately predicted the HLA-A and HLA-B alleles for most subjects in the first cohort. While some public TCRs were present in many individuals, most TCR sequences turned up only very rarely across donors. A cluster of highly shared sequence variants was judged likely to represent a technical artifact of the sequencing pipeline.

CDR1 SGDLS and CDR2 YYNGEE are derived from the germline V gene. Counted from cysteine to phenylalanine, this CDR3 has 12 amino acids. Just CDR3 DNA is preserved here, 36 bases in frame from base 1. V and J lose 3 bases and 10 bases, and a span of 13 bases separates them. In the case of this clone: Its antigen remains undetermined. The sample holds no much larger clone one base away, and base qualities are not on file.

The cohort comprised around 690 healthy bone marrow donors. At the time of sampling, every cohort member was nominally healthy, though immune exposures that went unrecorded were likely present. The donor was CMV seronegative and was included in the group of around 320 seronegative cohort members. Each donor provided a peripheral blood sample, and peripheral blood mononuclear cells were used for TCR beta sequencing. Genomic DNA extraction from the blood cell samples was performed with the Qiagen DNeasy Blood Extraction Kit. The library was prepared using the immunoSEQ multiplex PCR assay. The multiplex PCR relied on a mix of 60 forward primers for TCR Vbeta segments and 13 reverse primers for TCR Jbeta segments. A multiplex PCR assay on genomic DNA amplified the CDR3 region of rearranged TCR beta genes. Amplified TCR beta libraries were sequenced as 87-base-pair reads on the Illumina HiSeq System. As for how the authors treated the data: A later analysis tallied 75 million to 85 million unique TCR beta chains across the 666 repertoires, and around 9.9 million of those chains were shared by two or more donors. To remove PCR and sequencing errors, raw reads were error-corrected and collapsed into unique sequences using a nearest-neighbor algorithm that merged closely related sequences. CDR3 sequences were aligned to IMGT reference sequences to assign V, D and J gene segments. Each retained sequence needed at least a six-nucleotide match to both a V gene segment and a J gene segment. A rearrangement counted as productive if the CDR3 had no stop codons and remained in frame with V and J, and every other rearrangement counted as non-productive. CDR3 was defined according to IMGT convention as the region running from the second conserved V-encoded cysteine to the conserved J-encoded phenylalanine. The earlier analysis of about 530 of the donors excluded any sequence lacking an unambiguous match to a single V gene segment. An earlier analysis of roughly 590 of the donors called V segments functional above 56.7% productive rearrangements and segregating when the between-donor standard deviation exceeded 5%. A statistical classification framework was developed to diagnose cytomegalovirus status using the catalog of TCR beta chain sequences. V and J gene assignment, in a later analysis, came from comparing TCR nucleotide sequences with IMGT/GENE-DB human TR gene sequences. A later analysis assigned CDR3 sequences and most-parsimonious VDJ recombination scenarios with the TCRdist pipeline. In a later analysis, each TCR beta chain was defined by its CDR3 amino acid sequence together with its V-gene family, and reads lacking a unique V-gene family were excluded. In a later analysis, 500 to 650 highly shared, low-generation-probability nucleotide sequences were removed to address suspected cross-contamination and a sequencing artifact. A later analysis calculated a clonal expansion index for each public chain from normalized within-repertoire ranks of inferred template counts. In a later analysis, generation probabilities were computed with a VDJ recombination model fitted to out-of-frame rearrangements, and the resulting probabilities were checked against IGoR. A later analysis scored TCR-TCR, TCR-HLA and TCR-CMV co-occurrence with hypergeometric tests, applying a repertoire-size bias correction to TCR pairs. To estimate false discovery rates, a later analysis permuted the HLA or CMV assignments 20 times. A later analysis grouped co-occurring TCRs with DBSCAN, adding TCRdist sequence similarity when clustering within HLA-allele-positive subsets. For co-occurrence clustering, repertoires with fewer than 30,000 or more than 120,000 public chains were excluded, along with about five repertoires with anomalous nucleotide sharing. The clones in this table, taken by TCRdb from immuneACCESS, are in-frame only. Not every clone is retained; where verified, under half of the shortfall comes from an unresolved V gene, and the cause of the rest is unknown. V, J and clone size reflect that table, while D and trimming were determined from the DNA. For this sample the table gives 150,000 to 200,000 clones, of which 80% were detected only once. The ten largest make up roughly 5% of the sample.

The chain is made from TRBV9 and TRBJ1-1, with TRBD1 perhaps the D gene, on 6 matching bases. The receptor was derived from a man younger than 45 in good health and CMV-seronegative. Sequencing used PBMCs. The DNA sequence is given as TGTGCCAGCAGCGCTGGGGGCGCGGTAGCTTTCTTT. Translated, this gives CASSAGGAVAFF.